This T cell receptor beta chain was profiled in a study of Graves' ophthalmopathy and Graves' hyperthyroidism. Study as a whole: Before any treatment, peripheral blood was taken at the initial diagnosis.

In its sample, this clonotype was seen many times. The target antigen is unknown. This CDR3 has 14 amino acids. V lost 5 bases to trimming and J lost 2 bases, with 12 bases between them. From germline, CDR1 is MNHEY and CDR2 SVGAGI. RNA transcripts provided the template for amplifying TCR beta CDR3 regions. An initial RT-PCR round employing HTBI primers preceded a second-round multiplex PCR. TCRdb re-derived calls from the multiplex PCR reads in MiXCR, one entry per CDR3 protein. The table records 600,000 to 650,000 distinct CDR3 sequences, 22% of them present only once. Participants with hyperthyroidism, aged 18 to 65, were newly diagnosed with under 2 months' duration. Sampling under 12 ml of fresh peripheral blood provided the PBMCs. General study findings and limits: Most thyroid clonotypes with frequency above 0.001 were detected in blood too.

This TCR came from a woman aged 18-30 years with stable Graves' hyperthyroidism. Some clones in this sample may be carry-over from other donors' samples. The rearrangement joins TRBV6-5 to TRBJ1-1; possibly TRBD1 for D (6 bases). The sample was peripheral blood. The CDR3 region is CASSTGQQNTEAFF. The CDR3 bases are TGTGCCAGCAGTACTGGACAGCAAAACACTGAAGCTTTCTTT.